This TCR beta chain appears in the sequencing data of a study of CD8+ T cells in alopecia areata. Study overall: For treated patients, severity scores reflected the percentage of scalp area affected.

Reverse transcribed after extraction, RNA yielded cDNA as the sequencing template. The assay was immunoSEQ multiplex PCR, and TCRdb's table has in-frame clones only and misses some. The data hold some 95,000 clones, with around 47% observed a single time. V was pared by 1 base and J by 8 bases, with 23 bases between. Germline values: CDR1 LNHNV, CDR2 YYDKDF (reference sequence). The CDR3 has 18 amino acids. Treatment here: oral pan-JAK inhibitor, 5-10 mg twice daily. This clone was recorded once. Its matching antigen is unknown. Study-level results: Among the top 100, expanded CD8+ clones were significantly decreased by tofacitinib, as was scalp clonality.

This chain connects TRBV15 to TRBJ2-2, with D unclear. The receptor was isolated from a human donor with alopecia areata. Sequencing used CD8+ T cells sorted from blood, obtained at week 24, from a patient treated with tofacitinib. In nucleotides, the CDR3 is TGTGCCACCAGCAGAGTGACCTTACAGAGCCGAGCGCCGGGGGAGCTGTTTTTT. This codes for CATSRVTLQSRAPGELFF.